Shown below are 29 T cell receptor beta chains from a single sample sequenced in a study of T cell clonotyping in hematopoietic cell transplantation. As for time point: recipient sample about 28 days before transplant, after cytoreduction. The repertoire was sequenced with immunoSEQ multiplex PCR; TCRdb's copy has only in-frame clones and lacks some. The profile shows approximately 44,000 clones, roughly 85% of them singletons. Sequences were derived from peripheral blood mononuclear cells, sampled before stem cell transplant. These receptors originate from a man between 60 and 70 years old with acute myeloid leukemia. Some clones in this sample may be carry-over from other donors' samples.

The CDR3 here is CSVDGLDYEQYF. The CDR3 DNA reads TGCAGCGTAGACGGACTCGACTACGAGCAGTACTTC. V is TRBV29-1 and J is TRBJ2-7, with TRBD2 as a possible D gene (5 bases). Per germline, CDR1 SQVTM and CDR2 ANQGSEA. The CDR3 runs 12 residues. V was clipped by 6 bases and J by 3 bases, with 12 bases between them.

The rearrangement links TRBV6-6 to TRBJ1-5; unclear D gene. Germline values: CDR1 MNHNY, CDR2 SVGAGI (reference sequence). With 0 bases removed from V and 1 base from J, the gap between germline ends came to 10 bases. This CDR3 has 16 residues. The CDR3 reads CASSYSGGLSNQPQHF. The DNA for the CDR3 is TGTGCCAGCAGTTACTCGGGTGGGCTAAGCAATCAGCCCCAGCATTTT.

V and J are TRBV5-6 and TRBJ1-6; no clear D gene. V lost 6 bases and J 8 bases, leaving 15 bases between the germline ends. Per germline, CDR1 SGHDT and CDR2 YYEEEE. This CDR3 region has 14 residues. The CDR3 reads CASTPAGGHSPLHF. The CDR3 DNA reads TGTGCCAGCACCCCCGCTGGCGGACATTCACCCCTCCACTTT.

This clone was seen once. The rearrangement joins TRBV29-1 to TRBJ1-6; 7 bases map to TRBD1. The germline V gene has CDR1 SQVTM and CDR2 ANQGSEA. The CDR3 extends over 15 amino acids. The V segment lost 1 base and the J segment 6 bases; nucleotides outside the gene matches: 6. The CDR3 sequence is CSVEGLGTVNSPLHF. In nucleotides, the CDR3 is TGCAGCGTTGAAGGCCTTGGGACAGTTAATTCACCCCTCCACTTT.

J is TRBJ1-2 and V is TRBV9; the match to TRBD1 covers 10 bases. The CDR3 consists of 14 residues. The trim removed 2 bases at V and 8 bases at J, leaving 6 bases unmatched. The germline V gene encodes CDR1 SGDLS and CDR2 YYNGEE. For the CDR3, the DNA is TGTGCCAGCAGCGTCGACAGGGGGCAGAGGGGCTACACCTTC. Its protein is CASSVDRGQRGYTF.

The genes are TRBV6-6 and TRBJ1-1; D might be TRBD1 (6 bases). This CDR3 comprises 13 residues. Trimming shortened V by 5 bases and J by 8 bases, and 15 bases separated the two germline ends. CDR1 and CDR2 from the germline V gene are MNHNY and SVGAGI (reference sequence). The CDR3 region has the DNA TGTGCCAGCAGTAACGAACAGGGCTCCGAAGCTTTCTTT. This gives the protein CASSNEQGSEAFF.

The rearrangement links TRBV9 to TRBJ1-5, with D possibly being TRBD1 (6 bases). Germline V CDR1 and CDR2: SGDLS, YYNGEE. There are 14 residues in the CDR3. Deletions cut 4 bases from V and 5 bases from J, with 13 bases between. Here the CDR3 reads CASSQRGYDQPQHF. As DNA, the CDR3 is TGTGCCAGCAGCCAGAGGGGGTACGATCAGCCCCAGCATTTT.

The J gene is TRBJ2-7, the V gene TRBV5-6; a weak D match, TRBD1 (5 bases). The CDR3 length is 15 residues. The germline V gene has CDR1 SGHDT and CDR2 YYEEEE. Trimming removed 2 bases at V and 3 bases at J, with 15 bases between. In DNA form, the CDR3 reads TGTGCCAGCAGCTTCCGACAGATCGGCGGCTACGAGCAGTACTTC. As protein: CASSFRQIGGYEQYF.

The chain joins TRBV5-1 to TRBJ2-5; TRBD2 agrees at 7 bases. Germline assignment: CDR1 SGHRS and CDR2 YFSETQ. There are 14 residues in the CDR3. The J segment lost 5 bases and the V segment lost 1 base, leaving 5 bases of the junction unmatched. The CDR3 is CASSLWDGGETQYF. CDR3 DNA: TGCGCCAGCAGCTTGTGGGACGGGGGGGAGACCCAGTACTTC.

The chain recombines TRBV6-5 with TRBJ1-2; D is perhaps TRBD1 (6 bases). Trimming shortened V by 5 bases and J by 2 bases, and 15 bases separated the two germline ends. Germline CDR1 is MNHEY and CDR2 is SVGAGI. The CDR3 covers 15 residues. The CDR3 DNA is TGTGCCAGCAGTAAACCTCGGGGGGGCAACTATGGCTACACCTTC. It specifies CASSKPRGGNYGYTF.

The CDR3 protein is CASSFWRQGNYEQYF. The CDR3 nucleotides are TGTGCCAGCAGTTTTTGGAGACAGGGAAACTACGAGCAGTACTTC. This chain connects TRBV28 to TRBJ2-7; TRBD1 aligns across 7 bases. The V and J ends lost 3 bases and 3 bases, in that order; junction bases with no gene match: 8. The V gene's germline CDR1 is MDHEN and CDR2 SYDVKM. CDR3 length: 15 amino acids.

V is TRBV19 and J is TRBJ2-5, with D possibly TRBD1 on 5 matching bases. Germline loops: CDR1 LNHDA, CDR2 SQIVND (reference sequence). The CDR3 consists of 15 residues. V dropped 1 base and J dropped 7 bases, with 16 bases sitting between them. The CDR3 nucleotides read TGTGCCAGTAGTATAGGGGGCACTCCCACGGGGACCCAGTACTTC. Translating gives CASSIGGTPTGTQYF.

The chain carries TRBV4-1 and TRBJ2-7; TRBD2 agrees at 7 bases. CDR3 size: 16 residues. Germline trimming cut 1 base from V and 0 bases from J; bases unmatched to any gene: 6. Germline V gives CDR1 MGHRA, CDR2 YSYEKL. CDR3 amino acids: CASSQGGGGRSYEQYF. CDR3 DNA: TGCGCCAGCAGCCAAGGTGGGGGGGGTCGCTCCTACGAGCAGTACTTC.

In nucleotides, the CDR3 is TGTGCCAGCAGCTTAGTGGGATTGGGCACAGATACGCAGTATTTT. Translation gives CASSLVGLGTDTQYF. The chain links TRBV7-6 to TRBJ2-3; D gene uncertain. The CDR3 is 15 residues long. Looked up from germline, CDR1 is SGHVS and CDR2 is FNYEAQ. V gave up 1 base and J gave up 1 base, with 9 bases separating them.

J is TRBJ2-4 and V is TRBV7-8; TRBD2 matches at 11 bases. Germline V lookup: CDR1 SGHVS, CDR2 FQNEAQ. There are 16 residues in the CDR3. V lost 4 bases, J lost 1 base, and 3 bases stayed unmatched. The CDR3 DNA reads TGTGCCAGCAGCTACCCTAGCGGGGGGGCCAAAAACATTCAGTACTTC. This sequence encodes CASSYPSGGAKNIQYF.

The chain carries TRBV9 and TRBJ2-7, with D possibly TRBD1 on 5 matching bases. Between the trimmed V and J ends, which lost 4 bases and 4 bases, there was a span of 9 bases. The CDR3 is 12 amino acids. CDR1 is SGDLS and CDR2 is YYNGEE in the germline V gene. The CDR3 here is CASSSQGYEQYF. CDR3 sequence (DNA): TGTGCCAGCAGCAGTCAGGGTTACGAGCAGTACTTC.

V and J are TRBV4-3 and TRBJ1-4; no definite D call. The CDR3 loop spans 15 amino acids. CDR1 is LGHNA and CDR2 is YSLEER in the germline V gene. Trimming left V 0 bases short and J 3 bases short, with 8 bases between. CDR3: CASSQDWLANEKLFF. In nucleotides, the CDR3 is TGCGCCAGCAGCCAAGATTGGTTAGCTAATGAAAAACTGTTTTTT.

This chain uses TRBV19 with TRBJ2-7; D is perhaps TRBD1 (6 bases). Germline V lookup: CDR1 LNHDA, CDR2 SQIVND (reference sequence). V was shortened by 3 bases and J by 5 bases, with 20 bases between the two germline ends. CDR3 length: 16 residues. Here the CDR3 reads CASSILLGQGMNEQYF. The CDR3 DNA is TGTGCCAGTAGTATCCTTCTAGGGCAGGGGATGAACGAGCAGTACTTC.

The chain recombines TRBV5-1 with TRBJ2-7, with 7 bases lining up with TRBD1. Germline V gene sequence: CDR1 SGHRS, CDR2 YFSETQ. CDR3 size: 18 residues. V was clipped by 1 base and J by 1 base; unmatched bases: 14. As DNA, the CDR3 is TGCGCCAGCAGCTTGTTGGCCGGCGGACAGGCAGAATCCTACGAGCAGTACTTC. Translated: CASSLLAGGQAESYEQYF.

The chain carries TRBV29-1 and TRBJ1-1, with D uncertain. CDR1 is SQVTM, CDR2 ANQGSEA, per germline. The CDR3 consists of 13 residues. V lost 6 bases to trimming and J lost 0 bases, with 11 bases between them. CDR3 in DNA: TGCAGCGTCCGAGACACTATGAACACTGAAGCTTTCTTT. Translation: CSVRDTMNTEAFF.

This sequence joins TRBV29-1 and TRBJ1-6; TRBD1 matches at 7 bases. Germline assignment: CDR1 SQVTM and CDR2 ANQGSEA. This CDR3 spans 16 amino acids. V lost 5 bases to trimming and J lost 10 bases; unmatched junction nucleotides: 17. CDR3 in amino acids: CSVHLSGGTGVSPLHF. The CDR3 nucleotides are TGCAGCGTTCATCTCTCGGGGGGAACAGGGGTCTCACCCCTCCACTTT. The full variable domain, with the rest looked up from reference TRBV29-1 and TRBJ1-6, is SAVISQKPSRDICQRGTSLTIQCQVDSQVTMMFWYRQQPGQSLTLIATANQGSEATYESGFVIDKFPISRPNLTFSTLTVSNMSPEDSSIYLCSVHLSGGTGVSPLHFGNGTRLTVT.

The genes are TRBV7-6 and TRBJ2-2; D possibly uses TRBD1 or TRBD2 (5 bases each). Per the germline V gene, CDR1 is SGHVS and CDR2 is FNYEAQ. The CDR3 loop spans 17 amino acids. V was clipped by 4 bases and J by 0 bases, with 15 bases between them. The CDR3 region has the DNA TGTGCCAGCAGCTCCCCTAGGGACCTTTCGAACACCGGGGAGCTGTTTTTT. Residues: CASSSPRDLSNTGELFF.

V is TRBV20-1 and J is TRBJ1-1; no firm D call. The germline CDR1 and CDR2 sequences are DFQATT and SNEGSKA (reference sequence). With 2 bases removed from V and 7 bases from J, the gap between germline ends came to 8 bases. The CDR3 is 11 amino acids. The CDR3 region is CSARSQVEAFF. The CDR3 nucleotides read TGCAGTGCTAGAAGCCAGGTTGAAGCTTTCTTT.

Written as DNA, the CDR3 is TGTGCCAGCAGCCCAAACACAGGGCTGAACACTGAAGCTTTCTTT. It encodes CASSPNTGLNTEAFF. V and J are TRBV13 and TRBJ1-1, with a weak D call TRBD1 (6 bases). The CDR3 covers 15 residues. Deletions cut 5 bases from V and 0 bases from J, with 13 bases between. Germline values: CDR1 PRHDT, CDR2 FYEKMQ (reference sequence).

V gene TRBV7-3 combines with J gene TRBJ2-6; TRBD1 is a possible D gene (6 bases). Looked up from germline, CDR1 is SGHTA and CDR2 is FQGTGA. The V and J ends lost 2 bases and 4 bases respectively, with 12 bases between them. This CDR3 has 16 residues. The CDR3 sequence: CASSLDPGAGANVLTF. Written as DNA, the CDR3 is TGTGCCAGCAGCTTAGATCCAGGGGCCGGGGCCAACGTCCTGACTTTC.

The chain combines TRBV9 with TRBJ2-4; a weak D match, TRBD1 (5 bases). This CDR3 comprises 13 residues. Germline V CDR1 and CDR2: SGDLS, YYNGEE. Trimming shortened V by 4 bases and J by 6 bases, and 11 bases separated the two germline ends. The CDR3 DNA follows: TGTGCCAGCAGCAGCAGGGTGGGAAACATTCAGTACTTC. This translates into CASSSRVGNIQYF.

This chain connects TRBV7-7 to TRBJ2-3, with unresolved D. CDR1 and CDR2 (germline): SSHAT, FNYEAQ (reference sequence). Trimming removed 5 bases at V and 0 bases at J, with 12 bases between. The CDR3 has 15 residues. This CDR3 reads CASSPSTVSTDTQYF. The CDR3 nucleotides read TGTGCCAGCAGCCCCTCGACGGTTAGCACAGATACGCAGTATTTT.

This clone has a handful of counts. This chain uses TRBV7-8 with TRBJ1-3; TRBD1 aligns across 8 bases. CDR3 length equals 13 residues. Germline loops: CDR1 SGHVS, CDR2 FQNEAQ. Trimming at V came to 5 bases and at J to 9 bases, leaving 6 bases not matched to a gene. The DNA of the CDR3 is TGTGCCAGCAGCCAGGGGGCGGGCAGCACCATATATTTT. As protein: CASSQGAGSTIYF. Full variable domain (remainder filled in from reference TRBV7-8 and TRBJ1-3): GAGVSQSPRYKVAKRGQDVALRCDPISGHVSLFWYQQALGQGPEFLTYFQNEAQLDKSGLPSDRFFAERPEGSVSTLKIQRTQQEDSAVYLCASSQGAGSTIYFGEGSWLTVV.

A few counts support this clone. This chain joins TRBV7-9 and TRBJ1-6, with D unclear. This CDR3 is built from 12 residues. V was clipped by 0 bases and J by 8 bases, with 2 bases between them. Germline CDR1 and CDR2: SEHNR and FQNEAQ (reference sequence). The chain's CDR3 is CASSLADSPLHF. The DNA for the CDR3 is TGTGCCAGCAGCTTAGCGGATTCACCCCTCCACTTT.